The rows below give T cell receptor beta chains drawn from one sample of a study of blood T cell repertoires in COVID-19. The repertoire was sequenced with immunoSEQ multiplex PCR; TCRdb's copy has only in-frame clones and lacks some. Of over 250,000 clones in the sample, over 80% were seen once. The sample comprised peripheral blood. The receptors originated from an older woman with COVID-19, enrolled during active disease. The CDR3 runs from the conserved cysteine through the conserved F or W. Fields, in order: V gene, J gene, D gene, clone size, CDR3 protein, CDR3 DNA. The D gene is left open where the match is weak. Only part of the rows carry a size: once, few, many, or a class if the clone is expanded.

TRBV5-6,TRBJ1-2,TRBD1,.,CASSTGQQYGYTF,TGTGCCAGCAGCACGGGACAGCAGTATGGCTACACCTTC
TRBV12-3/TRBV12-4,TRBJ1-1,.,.,CASSRTVGEAFF,TGTGCCAGCAGTCGGACAGTAGGTGAAGCTTTCTTT
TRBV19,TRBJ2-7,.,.,CASSNLGSLSYEQYF,TGTGCCAGTAGTAACCTAGGATCGCTCTCCTACGAGCAGTACTTC
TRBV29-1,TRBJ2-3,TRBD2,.,CSVSRLAASTDTQYF,TGCAGCGTTTCAAGACTAGCAGCTAGCACAGATACGCAGTATTTT
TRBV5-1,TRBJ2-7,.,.,CASSTGQEQYF,TGCGCCAGCAGCACAGGACAGGAGCAGTACTTC
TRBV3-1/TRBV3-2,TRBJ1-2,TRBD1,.,CASSRQGASGYTF,TGTGCCAGCAGCCGACAGGGGGCCTCGGGCTACACCTTC
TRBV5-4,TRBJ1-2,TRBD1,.,CASSPQGFYGYTF,TGTGCCAGCAGCCCACAGGGGTTCTATGGCTACACCTTC
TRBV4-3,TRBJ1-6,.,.,CASSHVYTGWDSPLHF,TGCGCCAGCAGCCATGTTTATACAGGGTGGGATTCACCCCTCCACTTT
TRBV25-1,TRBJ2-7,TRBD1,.,CASRESGTGGRANYEQYF,TGTGCCAGCAGGGAATCCGGGACAGGGGGCCGCGCTAACTACGAGCAGTACTTC
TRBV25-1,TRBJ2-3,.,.,CASSDWLADTQYF,TGTGCCAGCAGTGACTGGCTAGCAGATACGCAGTATTTT
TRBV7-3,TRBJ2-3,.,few,CASSSHLSGTDTQYF,TGTGCCAGCAGCTCTCATTTAAGCGGGACAGATACGCAGTATTTT
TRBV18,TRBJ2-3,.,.,CASSPPGRPRMTDTQYF,TGTGCCAGCTCACCACCGGGGCGCCCGAGAATGACAGATACGCAGTATTTT
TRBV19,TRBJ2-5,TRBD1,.,CASRVTGGRETQYF,TGTGCCAGTAGGGTCACAGGGGGCAGAGAGACCCAGTACTTC
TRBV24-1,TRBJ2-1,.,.,CATSDLNRVHEQFF,TGTGCCACCAGTGATTTGAACAGGGTCCATGAGCAGTTCTTC
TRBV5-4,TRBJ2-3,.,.,CASSVLGTDTQYF,TGTGCCAGCAGCGTCCTCGGTACAGATACGCAGTATTTT
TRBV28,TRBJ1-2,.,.,CASSLRTVILGYTF,TGTGCCAGCAGTTTAAGGACAGTTATTCTTGGCTACACCTTC
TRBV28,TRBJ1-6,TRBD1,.,CASSPLQGQGRYNSPLHF,TGTGCCAGCAGTCCCCTCCAAGGACAGGGTAGATATAATTCACCCCTCCACTTT
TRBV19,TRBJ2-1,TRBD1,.,CATRGQGAYNEQFF,TGTGCCACACGGGGTCAGGGGGCCTACAATGAGCAGTTCTTC
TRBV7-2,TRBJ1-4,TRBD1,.,CASSSPTGSEKLFF,TGCGCCAGCAGCTCCCCGACAGGGAGTGAAAAACTGTTTTTT
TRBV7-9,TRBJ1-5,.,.,CASSLTDNNQPQHF,TGTGCCAGCAGCTTAACGGACAACAATCAGCCCCAGCATTTT
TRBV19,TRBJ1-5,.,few,CASSSSGLSNQPQHF,TGTGCCAGTAGTAGCTCGGGACTTAGCAATCAGCCCCAGCATTTT
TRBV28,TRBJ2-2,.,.,CASSLWGQLSKASNTGELFF,TGTGCCAGCAGTTTATGGGGGCAGCTAAGCAAGGCCTCGAACACCGGGGAGCTGTTTTTT
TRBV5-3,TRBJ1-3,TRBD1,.,CARSPREWTGGVQDTIYF,TGTGCCAGAAGCCCTAGAGAATGGACAGGGGGGGTCCAAGACACCATATATTTT
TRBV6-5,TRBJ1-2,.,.,CASRRSVNYGYTF,TGTGCCAGCAGGAGGAGCGTGAACTATGGCTACACCTTC
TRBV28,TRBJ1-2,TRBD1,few,CASKKTGKNYGYTF,TGTGCCAGCAAAAAGACAGGGAAGAACTATGGCTACACCTTC
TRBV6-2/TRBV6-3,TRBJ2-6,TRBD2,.,CASSYVQGRGVSGANVLTF,TGTGCCAGCAGTTATGTGCAGGGCCGGGGGGTCTCTGGGGCCAACGTCCTGACTTTC
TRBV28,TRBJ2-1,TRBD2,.,CASSLSGSLNEQFF,TGTGCCAGCAGCCTTAGCGGGAGTTTGAATGAGCAGTTCTTC
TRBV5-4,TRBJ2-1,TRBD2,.,CASSQAPGLAGGKNEQFF,TGTGCCAGCAGCCAAGCGCCGGGACTAGCGGGAGGTAAAAATGAGCAGTTCTTC
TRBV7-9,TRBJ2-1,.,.,CASSLLPGEINEQFF,TGTGCCAGCAGCTTATTACCCGGGGAGATCAATGAGCAGTTCTTC
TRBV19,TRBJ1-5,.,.,CASSIPPGTQRGQPQHF,TGTGCCAGTAGTATTCCCCCCGGGACTCAAAGGGGTCAGCCCCAGCATTTT
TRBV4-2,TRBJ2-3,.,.,CASSQVFSGYTDTQYF,TGTGCCAGCAGCCAAGTTTTTTCGGGATACACAGATACGCAGTATTTT